This T cell receptor beta chain was sequenced in a study of blood T cell repertoires in COVID-19 (dated by TCRdb to 2018 to 2020). A note on the overall study: Collaborator samples came from the United States, Italy and Spain and covered acute and convalescent phases of COVID-19. The sample metadata nearly always contained a de-identified subject ID, COVID-19 status, age in years and sex. The dataset comprised deeply sampled blood TCRbeta repertoires from subjects exposed to, actively infected with, or recovered from COVID-19. The material from the prospective study consisted of cDNA or gDNA derived from T cells, B-cell-depleted T cells, or PBMCs. Where available, HLA class I and class II types were obtained from metadata supplied by the sample provider rather than from assay-based typing. A freely available public database, intended as a resource for researchers studying the immune response to SARS-CoV-2, is where the repertoires were released. Samples were obtained from the ongoing ImmuneRACE study (first 160 participants) and from about 1,300 subjects provided by 6 global collaborators. Results the study describes overall, beyond this receptor: How much clinical and demographic metadata was included differed by source and by participant, and the metadata was provided uncurated.

This clone turned up a few times. This receptor's antigen is unknown. Within one base of it there is no much larger clone, and no base qualities were kept. Clipping removes 2 bases from V and 6 bases from J, with 3 as the unmatched junction base count. The CDR1 and CDR2 encoded by the germline V gene are SGHTS and YDEGEE. From the cysteine up to the phenylalanine, the CDR3 has a length of 13 residues. The DNA shown is the 39-base CDR3, in frame from base 1. Participants in the prospective study were aged about 18 to 95 years, lived in about two dozen United States geographic areas, and enrolled through a virtual design. To assign participants to cohorts, the prospective study relied on clinical history that participants themselves reported in a screening survey and a study questionnaire. ImmuneRACE Cohort 3 recovered participants were defined by two consecutive negative NP/OP PCR tests, healthcare professional clearance, or symptom resolution. In the prospective study, whole blood, serum and a nasopharyngeal or oropharyngeal swab were collected from each participant by mobile phlebotomists. Over an approximately 2-month period, participants in the prospective study had the option of providing additional blood draws and questionnaires. Prospective study blood samples were shipped either frozen or at room temperature before DNA extraction.

TCRbeta CDR3 regions were amplified from genomic DNA using the immunoSEQ Assay, a bias-controlled multiplex PCR. In the source study's methods: Nucleated cell counts per sample were estimated from amplification of reference gene primers within the assay. To quantify the absolute abundance of each unique TCRbeta CDR3 rearrangement, sequence reads were collapsed and filtered. For each sample, productive Simpson clonality was calculated as the square root of Simpson's diversity index across productive rearrangements. TCRdb provides this immuneACCESS table in a form limited to in-frame rearrangements. Some clones are lacking; in checked studies, under half of them reflect an unresolved V gene, and why the rest are absent is not known. V and J calls and clone size are given by that table; D and trimming were obtained from the DNA. The sample has about 280,000 clones on record, 70% to 90% of them singletons. About 1% of the sample comes from the top ten.

Material for sequencing was PBMCs or T cells enriched from blood (not recorded which). This receptor was identified in a woman aged 30 to 39 who had recovered from COVID-19. Recombination linked TRBV5-8 to TRBJ1-1; 8 central nucleotides agree with TRBD1. The CDR3 sequence is CASSFDRGAEAFF. The DNA sequence follows: TGTGCCAGCAGCTTTGACAGGGGCGCTGAAGCTTTCTTT.